Detailed here is one T cell receptor (beta chain). The sample originates from a study of Graves' ophthalmopathy and Graves' hyperthyroidism. Transcripts of RNA were the source for amplifying TCR beta CDR3 regions. Scientists carried out first-round RT-PCR using HTBI primers and then a second-round multiplex PCR. A single record per CDR3 protein comes from TCRdb applying MiXCR to the multiplex PCR reads. The repertoire consists of about 210,000 distinct CDR3 sequences, with around 30% occurring once and the leading ten covering about 9.3%. V lost 5 bases, J lost 7 bases, and 20 bases lay in between. CDR1 and CDR2 (germline): MDHEN, SYDVKM. This CDR3 contains 15 residues.

This TCR derives from a man between 45 and 60 years old with Graves' ophthalmopathy. Sequenced: peripheral blood. The chain combines TRBV28 with TRBJ1-2, with a tentative D call TRBD1 (5 bases). The CDR3, as DNA: TGTGCCAGCAGTCCCATCCCGTCAGGGTGGGGTGGCTACACCTTC. This gives the protein CASSPIPSGWGGYTF.